This T cell receptor beta chain was identified during a study of monozygotic twins with inflammatory bowel disease. Study-wide findings and caveats: Among patients, repertoires may have gained variability from differing immunosuppressive treatments.

As regards this clonotype: Its target is unknown.

Eight separate reactions per sample yielded the cDNA. With the 5' RACE reads reprocessed, TCRdb shows one record per CDR3 protein and no DNA. Its table records approximately 200,000 distinct CDR3 sequences. This CDR3 has 16 residues. The germline gives CDR1 SGHAT, CDR2 FQNNGV. This TCR derives from a human donor with ulcerative colitis or Crohn's disease, or a healthy co-twin of an affected twin (not recorded which). The sample comprised blood. The rearrangement joins TRBV11-2 to TRBJ1-1. This chain's CDR3 is CASSLANGRVHTEAFF.